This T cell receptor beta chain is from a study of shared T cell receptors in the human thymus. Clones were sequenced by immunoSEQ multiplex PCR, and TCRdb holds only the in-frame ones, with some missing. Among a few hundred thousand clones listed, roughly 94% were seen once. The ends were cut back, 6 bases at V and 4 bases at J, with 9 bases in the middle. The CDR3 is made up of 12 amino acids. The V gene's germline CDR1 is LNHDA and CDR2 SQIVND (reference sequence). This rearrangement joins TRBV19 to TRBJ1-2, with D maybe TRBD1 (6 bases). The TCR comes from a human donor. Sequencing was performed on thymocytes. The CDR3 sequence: CASRTGFYGYTF. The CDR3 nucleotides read TGTGCCAGTAGGACAGGATTCTATGGCTACACCTTC.